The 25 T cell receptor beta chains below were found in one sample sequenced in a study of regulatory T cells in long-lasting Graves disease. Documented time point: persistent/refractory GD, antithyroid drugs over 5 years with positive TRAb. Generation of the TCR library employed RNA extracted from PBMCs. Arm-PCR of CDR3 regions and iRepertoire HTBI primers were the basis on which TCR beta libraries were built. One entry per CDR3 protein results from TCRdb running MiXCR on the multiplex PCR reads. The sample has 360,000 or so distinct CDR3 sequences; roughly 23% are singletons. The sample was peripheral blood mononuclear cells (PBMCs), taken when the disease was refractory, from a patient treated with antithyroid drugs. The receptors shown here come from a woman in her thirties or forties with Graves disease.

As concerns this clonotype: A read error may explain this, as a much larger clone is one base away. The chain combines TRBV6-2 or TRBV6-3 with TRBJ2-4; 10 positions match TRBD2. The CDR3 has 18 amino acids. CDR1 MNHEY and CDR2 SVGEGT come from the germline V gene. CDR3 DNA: TGTGCCGGCAGTTACAGGCTAGCGGGAGCCTTAGCCAAAAACATTCAGTACTTC. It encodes CAGSYRLAGALAKNIQYF.

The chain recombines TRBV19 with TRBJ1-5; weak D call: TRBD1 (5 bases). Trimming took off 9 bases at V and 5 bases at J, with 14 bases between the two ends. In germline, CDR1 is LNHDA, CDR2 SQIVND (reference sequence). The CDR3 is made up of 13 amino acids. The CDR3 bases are TGTGCCAGCCGCCAGGGAACTTATCAGCCCCAGCATTTT. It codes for CASRQGTYQPQHF.

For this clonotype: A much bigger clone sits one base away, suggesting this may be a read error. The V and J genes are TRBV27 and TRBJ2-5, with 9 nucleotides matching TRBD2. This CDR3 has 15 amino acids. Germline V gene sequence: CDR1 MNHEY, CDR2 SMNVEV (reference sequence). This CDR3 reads CTSSTSAGGVETQYF. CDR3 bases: TGTACCAGCAGTACCTCCGCGGGAGGGGTAGAGACCCAGTACTTC.

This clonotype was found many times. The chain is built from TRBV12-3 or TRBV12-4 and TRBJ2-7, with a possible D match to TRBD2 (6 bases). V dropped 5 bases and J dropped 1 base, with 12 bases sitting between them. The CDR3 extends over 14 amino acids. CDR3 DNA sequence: TGTGCCAGCAGTCAGACTAGTGGGTCCTACGAGCAGTACTTC. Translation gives CASSQTSGSYEQYF.

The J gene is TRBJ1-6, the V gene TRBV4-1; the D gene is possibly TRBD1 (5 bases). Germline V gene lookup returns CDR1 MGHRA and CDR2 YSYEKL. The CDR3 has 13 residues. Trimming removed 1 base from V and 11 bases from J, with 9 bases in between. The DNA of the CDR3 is TGCGCCAGCAGCCAAGGACAGCCTCCACCCCTCCACTTT. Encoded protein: CASSQGQPPPLHF.

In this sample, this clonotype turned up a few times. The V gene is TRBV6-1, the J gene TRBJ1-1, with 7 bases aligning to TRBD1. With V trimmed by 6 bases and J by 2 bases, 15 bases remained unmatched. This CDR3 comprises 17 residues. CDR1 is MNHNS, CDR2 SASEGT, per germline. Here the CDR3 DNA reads TGTGCCAGCAGCCTTCTACGTCGACAGGGTCCTAACACTGAAGCTTTCTTT. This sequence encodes CASSLLRRQGPNTEAFF.

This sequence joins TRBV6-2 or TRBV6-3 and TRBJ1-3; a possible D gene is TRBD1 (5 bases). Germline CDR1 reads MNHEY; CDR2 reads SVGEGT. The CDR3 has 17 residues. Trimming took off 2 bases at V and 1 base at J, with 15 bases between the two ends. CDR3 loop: CASSYAGLGTSGNTIYF. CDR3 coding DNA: TGTGCCAGCAGTTACGCCGGGCTGGGGACTTCTGGAAACACCATATATTTT.

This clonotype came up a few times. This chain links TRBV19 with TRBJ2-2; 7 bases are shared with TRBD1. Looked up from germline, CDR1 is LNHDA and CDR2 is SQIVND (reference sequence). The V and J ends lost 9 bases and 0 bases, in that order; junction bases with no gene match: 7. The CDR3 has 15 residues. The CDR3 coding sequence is TGTGCCAGCCTTGGACAGGCTACGAACACCGGGGAGCTGTTTTTT. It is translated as CASLGQATNTGELFF. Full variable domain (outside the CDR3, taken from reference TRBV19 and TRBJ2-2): DGGITQSPKYLFRKEGQNVTLSCEQNLNHDAMYWYRQDPGQGLRLIYYSQIVNDFQKGDIAEGYSVSREKKESFPLTVTSAQKNPTAFYLCASLGQATNTGELFFGEGSRLTVL.

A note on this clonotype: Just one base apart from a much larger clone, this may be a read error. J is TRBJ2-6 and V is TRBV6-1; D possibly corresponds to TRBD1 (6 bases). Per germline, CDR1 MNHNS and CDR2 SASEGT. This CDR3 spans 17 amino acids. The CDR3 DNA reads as TGCGCCAGAACTCGGACAGAAACCAGCTCTAGGGCCAACGTCCTGACTTTC. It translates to CARTRTETSSRANVLTF.

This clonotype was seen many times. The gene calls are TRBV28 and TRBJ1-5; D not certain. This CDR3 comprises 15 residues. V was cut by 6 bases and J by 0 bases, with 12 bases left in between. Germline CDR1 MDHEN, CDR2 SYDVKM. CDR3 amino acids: CASSGVFDSNQPQHF. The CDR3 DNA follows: TGTGCCAGCAGCGGAGTGTTTGATAGCAATCAGCCCCAGCATTTT. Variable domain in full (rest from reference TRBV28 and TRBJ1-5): DVKVTQSSRYLVKRTGEKVFLECVQDMDHENMFWYRQDPGLGLRLIYFSYDVKMKEKGDIPEGYSVSREKKERFSLILESASTNQTSMYLCASSGVFDSNQPQHFGDGTRLSIL.

The DNA for the CDR3 is TGTGCCAGCAGCGCCTGGGACATCTACGAGCAGTACTTC. Translating it yields CASSAWDIYEQYF. The V and J genes are TRBV13 and TRBJ2-7; D possibly corresponds to TRBD1 (6 bases). Germline V lookup: CDR1 PRHDT, CDR2 FYEKMQ (reference sequence). The CDR3 consists of 13 residues. The V and J ends lost 5 bases and 3 bases respectively, with 11 bases between them.

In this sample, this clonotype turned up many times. The DNA of the CDR3 is TGTGCCAGCACCCTGAACACAGGATCGGATGGCTACACCTTC. The encoded protein is CASTLNTGSDGYTF. This sequence joins TRBV12-3 or TRBV12-4 and TRBJ1-2, with D maybe TRBD1 (5 bases). The V end lost 7 bases, the J end lost 6 bases, and 18 bases lay between the germline ends. The CDR3 has 14 residues.

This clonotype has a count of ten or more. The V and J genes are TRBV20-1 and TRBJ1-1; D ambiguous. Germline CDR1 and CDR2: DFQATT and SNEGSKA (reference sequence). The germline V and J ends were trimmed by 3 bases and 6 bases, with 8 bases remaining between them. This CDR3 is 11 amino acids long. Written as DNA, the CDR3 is TGCAGTGCTAGGGCTGGGGCTGAAGCTTTCTTT. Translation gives CSARAGAEAFF.

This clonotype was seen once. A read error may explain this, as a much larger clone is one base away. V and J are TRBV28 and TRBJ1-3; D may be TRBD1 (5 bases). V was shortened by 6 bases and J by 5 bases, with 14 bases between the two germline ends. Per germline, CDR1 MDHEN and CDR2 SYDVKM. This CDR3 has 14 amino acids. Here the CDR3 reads CASSAPGQRNTIYF. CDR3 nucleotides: TGTGCCAGCAGCGCGCCAGGGCAGAGAAACACCATATATTTT.

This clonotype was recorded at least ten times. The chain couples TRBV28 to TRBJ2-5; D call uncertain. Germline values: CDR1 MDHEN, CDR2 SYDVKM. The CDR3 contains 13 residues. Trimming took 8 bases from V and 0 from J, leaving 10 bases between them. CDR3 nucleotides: TGTGCCAGCCTAGGAGCAAACCAAGAGACCCAGTACTTC. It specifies CASLGANQETQYF.

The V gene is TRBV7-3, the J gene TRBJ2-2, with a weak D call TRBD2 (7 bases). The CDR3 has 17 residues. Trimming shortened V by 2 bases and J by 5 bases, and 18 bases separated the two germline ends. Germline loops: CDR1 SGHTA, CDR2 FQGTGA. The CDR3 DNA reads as TGTGCCAGCAGCTTATTGGCGGGGGCGCGTTATACCGGGGAGCTGTTTTTT. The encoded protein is CASSLLAGARYTGELFF.

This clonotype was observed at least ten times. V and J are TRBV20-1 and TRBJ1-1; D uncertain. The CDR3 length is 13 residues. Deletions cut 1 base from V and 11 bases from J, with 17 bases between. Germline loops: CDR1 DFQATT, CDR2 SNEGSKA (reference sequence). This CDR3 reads CSARATTSMRAFF. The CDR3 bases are TGCAGTGCTAGAGCTACGACCTCTATGAGGGCTTTCTTT.

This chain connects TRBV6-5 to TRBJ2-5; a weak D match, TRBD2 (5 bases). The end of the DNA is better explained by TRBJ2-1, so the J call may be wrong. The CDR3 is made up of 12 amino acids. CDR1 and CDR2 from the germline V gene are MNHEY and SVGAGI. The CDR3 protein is CASSSRRNEQFF. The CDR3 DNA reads TGTGCCAGCAGTTCCCGGAGGAATGAGCAGTTCTTC.

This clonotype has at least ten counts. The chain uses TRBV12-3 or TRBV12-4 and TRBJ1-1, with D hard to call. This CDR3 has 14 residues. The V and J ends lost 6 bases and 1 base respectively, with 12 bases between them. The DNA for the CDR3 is TGTGCCAGCAGACCGATGCAGGAGAACACTGAAGCTTTCTTT. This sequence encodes CASRPMQENTEAFF.

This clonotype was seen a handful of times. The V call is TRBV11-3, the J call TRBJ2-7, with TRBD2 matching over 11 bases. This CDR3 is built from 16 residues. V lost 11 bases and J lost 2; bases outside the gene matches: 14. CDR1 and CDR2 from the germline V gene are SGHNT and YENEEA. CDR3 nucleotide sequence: TGTGCCCGAATCAACGCCCCTAGCGGGAGGCCCTACGAGCAGTACTTC. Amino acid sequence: CARINAPSGRPYEQYF.

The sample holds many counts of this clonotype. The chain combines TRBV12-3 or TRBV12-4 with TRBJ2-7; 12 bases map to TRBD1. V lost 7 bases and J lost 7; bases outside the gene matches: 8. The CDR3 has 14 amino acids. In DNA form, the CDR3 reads TGTGCCAGCATCTCCGGGACAGGGGGCGATGAGCAGTACTTC. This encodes CASISGTGGDEQYF.

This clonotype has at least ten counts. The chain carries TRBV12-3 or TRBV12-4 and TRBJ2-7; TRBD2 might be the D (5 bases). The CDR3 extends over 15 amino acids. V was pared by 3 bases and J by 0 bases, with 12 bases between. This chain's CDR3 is CASSFWAGGSYEQYF. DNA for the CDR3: TGTGCCAGCAGTTTCTGGGCGGGCGGCTCCTACGAGCAGTACTTC.

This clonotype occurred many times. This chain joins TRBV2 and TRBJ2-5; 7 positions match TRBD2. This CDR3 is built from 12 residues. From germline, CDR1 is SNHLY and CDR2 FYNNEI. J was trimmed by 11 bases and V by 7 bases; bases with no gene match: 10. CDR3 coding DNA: TGTGCCAGCAAAGAAATACGGGGGGAACAGTACTTC. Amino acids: CASKEIRGEQYF.

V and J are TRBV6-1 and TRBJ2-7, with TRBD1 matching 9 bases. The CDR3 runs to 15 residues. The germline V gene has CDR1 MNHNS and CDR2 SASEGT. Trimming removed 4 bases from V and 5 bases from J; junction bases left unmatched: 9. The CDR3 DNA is TGTGCCAGCAGTGGCAATCCGGGACAGGGTAACGAGCAGTACTTC. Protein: CASSGNPGQGNEQYF.

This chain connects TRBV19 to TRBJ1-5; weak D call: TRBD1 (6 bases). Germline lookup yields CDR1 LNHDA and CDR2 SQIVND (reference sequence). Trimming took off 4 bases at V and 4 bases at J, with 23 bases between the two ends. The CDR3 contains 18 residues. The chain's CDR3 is CASSTQLRDIGVNQPQHF. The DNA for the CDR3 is TGTGCCAGTAGTACCCAACTTCGGGACATAGGGGTTAATCAGCCCCAGCATTTT.